This passage covers 6 T cell receptor beta chains from one sample sequenced in a study of cytomegalovirus exposure and HLA in healthy donors. In the PCR, 60 Vbeta and 13 Jbeta primers were used. Sequencing was performed with immunoSEQ multiplex PCR; in TCRdb, only in-frame clones are kept and a portion is missing. The table lists some 130,000 clones, roughly 80% of them singletons, with about 1.5% in the top ten. Sample: PBMCs. The receptors originated from a female donor in good health and CMV-seronegative.

J is TRBJ2-1 and V is TRBV10-3; TRBD2 agrees at 7 bases. Germline V gene sequence: CDR1 ENHRY, CDR2 SYGVKD. The CDR3 has 15 residues. Unmatched junction bases numbered 6, after V lost 3 bases and J lost 4 bases. The CDR3 is CAISDNWREYNEQFF. The CDR3 coding sequence is TGTGCCATCAGTGATAATTGGCGGGAGTACAATGAGCAGTTCTTC.

V is TRBV7-9 and J is TRBJ2-7, with D maybe TRBD2 (5 bases). In germline, CDR1 is SEHNR, CDR2 FQNEAQ (reference sequence). The CDR3 extends over 16 amino acids. The V and J ends lost 2 bases and 0 bases respectively, with 14 bases between them. DNA of the CDR3: TGTGCCAGCAGCTTACCACCGGGGTCGAGCTCCTACGAGCAGTACTTC. Its translation: CASSLPPGSSSYEQYF.

This clone has a single count. The chain is built from TRBV2 and TRBJ2-7, with D possibly being TRBD2 (6 bases). Germline assignment: CDR1 SNHLY and CDR2 FYNNEI. V was pared by 8 bases and J by 4 bases, with 15 bases between. The CDR3 totals 13 residues. The CDR3 DNA follows: TGTGCCAGCGCGCGGGGTATCCGGTACGAGCAGTACTTC. Translated: CASARGIRYEQYF.

This chain connects TRBV4-3 to TRBJ2-5; maybe TRBD2 (7 bases). The CDR3 consists of 16 residues. Trimming left V 1 base short and J 5 bases short, with 17 bases between. Germline-derived CDR1 and CDR2 are LGHNA and YSLEER. DNA of the CDR3: TGCGCCAGCAGCCAAGTCGGGGGGCCGCTAGGGGAGACCCAGTACTTC. Translated, it gives CASSQVGGPLGETQYF.

The gene calls are TRBV6-1 and TRBJ2-3; possibly TRBD1 for D (6 bases). The V end was cut by 4 bases, the J end by 3 bases, with 14 bases between. Germline V gene sequence: CDR1 MNHNS, CDR2 SASEGT. This CDR3 has 15 residues. The CDR3 spells CASSGGPGSTDTQYF. Here the CDR3 DNA reads TGTGCCAGCAGTGGGGGGCCAGGGTCAACAGATACGCAGTATTTT.

The chain carries TRBV2 and TRBJ1-3, with a possible D match to TRBD1 (5 bases). Trimming removed 5 bases from V and 0 bases from J, with 11 bases in between. This CDR3 is built from 15 residues. The V gene's germline CDR1 is SNHLY and CDR2 FYNNEI. The CDR3 sequence is CASSLGGRSGNTIYF. The CDR3, as DNA: TGTGCCAGCAGTCTGGGGGGTCGCTCTGGAAACACCATATATTTT. Supplemented by reference TRBV2 and TRBJ1-3, the full variable domain reads EPEVTQTPSHQVTQMGQEVILRCVPISNHLYFYWYRQILGQKVEFLVSFYNNEISEKSEIFDDQFSVERPDGSNFTLKIRSTKLEDSAMYFCASSLGGRSGNTIYFGEGSWLTVV.